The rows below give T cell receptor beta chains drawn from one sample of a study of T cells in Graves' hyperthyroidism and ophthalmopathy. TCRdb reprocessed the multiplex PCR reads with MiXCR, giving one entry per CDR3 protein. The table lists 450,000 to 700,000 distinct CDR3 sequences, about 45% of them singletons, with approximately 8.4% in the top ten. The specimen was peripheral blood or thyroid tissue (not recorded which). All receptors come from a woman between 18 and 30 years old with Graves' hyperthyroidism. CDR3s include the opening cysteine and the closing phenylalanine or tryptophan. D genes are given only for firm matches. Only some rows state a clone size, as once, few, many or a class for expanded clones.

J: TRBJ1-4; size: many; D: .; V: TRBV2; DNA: TGTGCCAGCAGCACCGTTAATGAAAAACTGTTTTTT; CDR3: CASSTVNEKLFF
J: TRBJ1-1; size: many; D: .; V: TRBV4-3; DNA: TGCGCCAGCAGCCAAGATGGGCGGGCTGAAGCTTTCTTT; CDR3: CASSQDGRAEAFF
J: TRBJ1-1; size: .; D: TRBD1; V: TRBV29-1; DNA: TGCAGCGTGAGGACAGGGGCTGGTGAAGCTTTCTTT; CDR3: CSVRTGAGEAFF
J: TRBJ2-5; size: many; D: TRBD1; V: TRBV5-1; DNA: TGCGCCAGCAGACCAGACAGGGTAGGAGAGACCCAGTACTTC; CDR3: CASRPDRVGETQYF
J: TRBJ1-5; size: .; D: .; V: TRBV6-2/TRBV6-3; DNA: TGTGCCAGCAACACGGGGGCTCCCGGTAGAACTACCCAGCATTTT; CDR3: CASNTGAPGRTTQHF
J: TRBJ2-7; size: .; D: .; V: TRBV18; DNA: TGTGCCAGCTCACCACCCACAGGTTCCTACGGGCAGTACTTC; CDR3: CASSPPTGSYGQYF
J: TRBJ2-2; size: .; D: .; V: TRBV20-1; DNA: TGCAGTGCTAGAGGGGACGCCGCCGCGAACACCGGGGAGCTGTTTTTT; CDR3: CSARGDAAANTGELFF
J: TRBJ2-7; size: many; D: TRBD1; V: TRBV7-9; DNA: TGTGCCAGCAGCTCCACCGTGGACAGGGGGCCAACGTACGAGCAGTACTTC; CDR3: CASSSTVDRGPTYEQYF
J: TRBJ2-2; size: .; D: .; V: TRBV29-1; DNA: TGCAGCGTTGATAAGCTCCGGCCCCAGGATGAGCTGTTTTTT; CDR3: CSVDKLRPQDELFF
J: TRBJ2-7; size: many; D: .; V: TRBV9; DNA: TGTGCCAGCAGCGTAGATGGTACTGCCTACGAGCAGTACTTC; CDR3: CASSVDGTAYEQYF
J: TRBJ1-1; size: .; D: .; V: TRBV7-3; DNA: TGTGCCAGCAGCTTAACGAGGGGGATGTATGCTTTCTTT; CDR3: CASSLTRGMYAFF
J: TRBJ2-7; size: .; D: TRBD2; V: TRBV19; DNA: TGTGCCAGTGCGACTAGCGGGCTCTACGAGCAGTACTTC; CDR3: CASATSGLYEQYF
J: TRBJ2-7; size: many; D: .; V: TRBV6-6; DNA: TGTGCCAGCATGAACGAGGCCTACGAGCAGTACTTC; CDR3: CASMNEAYEQYF
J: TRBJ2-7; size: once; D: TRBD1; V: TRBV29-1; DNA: TGCAGCGTTTATTCCGGGACAGGGGGATACGAGCAGTACTTC; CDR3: CSVYSGTGGYEQYF
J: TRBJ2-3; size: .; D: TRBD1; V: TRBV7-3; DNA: TGTGCCAGCAGCGCCTACGGGACAGGGCAATCAGATACGCAGTATTTT; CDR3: CASSAYGTGQSDTQYF
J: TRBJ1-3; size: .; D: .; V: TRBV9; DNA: TGTGCCAGCAGCCCCGGACAGTATGGCTACACCATATATTTT; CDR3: CASSPGQYGYTIYF
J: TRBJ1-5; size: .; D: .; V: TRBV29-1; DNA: TGCAGCGTTGAACTCCGGGAGAAGTACGAGCATTTT; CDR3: CSVELREKYEHF
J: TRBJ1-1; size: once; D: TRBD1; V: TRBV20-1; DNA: TGCAGTGCTAGGGACAGGGCGACTGAAGCTTTCTTT; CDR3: CSARDRATEAFF
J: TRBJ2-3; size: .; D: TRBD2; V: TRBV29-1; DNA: TGCAGCGGGGGCCTAGCGGGAGATACGCAGTATTTT; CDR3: CSGGLAGDTQYF
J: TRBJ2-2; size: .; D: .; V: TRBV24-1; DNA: TGTGCCACCAGTGAGGCCCTGAACACCGGGGAGCTGTTTTTT; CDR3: CATSEALNTGELFF
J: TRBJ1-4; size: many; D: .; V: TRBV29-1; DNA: TGCAGCGCCGGGGACATTTCAACTAATGAAAAACTGTTTTTT; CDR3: CSAGDISTNEKLFF
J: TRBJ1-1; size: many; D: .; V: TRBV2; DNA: TGTGCCAGCAGTGAATTTGACAGACTCATGAACACTGAAGCTTTCTTT; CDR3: CASSEFDRLMNTEAFF